The TCR beta chain described here comes from a study of OX40 agonist ivuxolimab in advanced cancers. Some clones are missing from TCRdb's copy, which holds only in-frame ones; the method was immunoSEQ multiplex PCR. The table has tens of thousands of clones, 85% seen once. This TCR was recovered from an adult with an advanced solid tumor such as melanoma, head and neck, liver or kidney cancer. Source: CD4+ or CD8+ T cells sorted from blood, taken in a trial of the OX40 agonist ivuxolimab.

The CDR3 spells CASSARTDLGSYNEQFF. The CDR3 region has the DNA TGCGCCAGCAGCGCCCGGACCGACCTCGGCTCCTACAATGAGCAGTTCTTC. The J gene is TRBJ2-1, the V gene TRBV5-1; no reliable D call. CDR1 is SGHRS, CDR2 YFSETQ, per germline. The CDR3 loop spans 17 amino acids. Between the trimmed V and J ends, which lost 4 bases and 0 bases, there was a span of 17 bases.